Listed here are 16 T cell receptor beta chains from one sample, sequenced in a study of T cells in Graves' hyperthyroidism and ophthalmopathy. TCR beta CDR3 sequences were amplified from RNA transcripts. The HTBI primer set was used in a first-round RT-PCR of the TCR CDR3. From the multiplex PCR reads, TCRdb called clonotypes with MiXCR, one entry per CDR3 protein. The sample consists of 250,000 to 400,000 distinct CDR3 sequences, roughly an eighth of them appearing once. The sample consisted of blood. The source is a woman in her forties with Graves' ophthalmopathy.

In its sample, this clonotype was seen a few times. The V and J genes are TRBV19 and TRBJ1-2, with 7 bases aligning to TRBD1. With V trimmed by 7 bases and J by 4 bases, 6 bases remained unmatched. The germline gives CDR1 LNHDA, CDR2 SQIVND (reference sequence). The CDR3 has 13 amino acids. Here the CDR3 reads CASTQQGSYGYTF. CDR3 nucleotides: TGTGCCAGTACGCAACAGGGGTCCTATGGCTACACCTTC.

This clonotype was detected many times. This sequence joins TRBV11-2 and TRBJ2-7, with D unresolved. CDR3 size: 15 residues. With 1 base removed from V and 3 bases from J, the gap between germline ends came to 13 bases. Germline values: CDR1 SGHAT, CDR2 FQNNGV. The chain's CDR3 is CASSLGVARLYEQYF. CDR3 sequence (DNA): TGTGCCAGCAGCTTAGGGGTGGCACGCCTCTACGAGCAGTACTTC.

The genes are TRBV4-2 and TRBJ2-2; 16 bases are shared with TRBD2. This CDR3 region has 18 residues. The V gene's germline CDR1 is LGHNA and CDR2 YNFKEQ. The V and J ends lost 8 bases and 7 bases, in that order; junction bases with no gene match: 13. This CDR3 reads CASGRGTSGRAMFGELFF. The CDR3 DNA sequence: TGTGCCAGCGGCCGGGGGACTAGCGGGAGGGCCATGTTCGGGGAGCTGTTTTTT.

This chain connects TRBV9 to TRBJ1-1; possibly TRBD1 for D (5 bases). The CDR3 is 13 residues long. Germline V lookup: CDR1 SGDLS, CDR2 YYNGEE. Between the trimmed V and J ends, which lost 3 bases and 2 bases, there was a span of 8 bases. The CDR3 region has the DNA TGTGCCAGCAGCGCTCGGACAAACACTGAAGCTTTCTTT. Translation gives CASSARTNTEAFF.

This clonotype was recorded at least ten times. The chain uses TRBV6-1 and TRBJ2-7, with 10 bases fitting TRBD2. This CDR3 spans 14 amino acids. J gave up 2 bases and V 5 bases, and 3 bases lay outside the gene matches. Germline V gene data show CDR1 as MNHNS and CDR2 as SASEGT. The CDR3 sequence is CASSKREGAYEQYF. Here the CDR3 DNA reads TGTGCCAGCAGTAAGCGGGAGGGGGCCTACGAGCAGTACTTC.

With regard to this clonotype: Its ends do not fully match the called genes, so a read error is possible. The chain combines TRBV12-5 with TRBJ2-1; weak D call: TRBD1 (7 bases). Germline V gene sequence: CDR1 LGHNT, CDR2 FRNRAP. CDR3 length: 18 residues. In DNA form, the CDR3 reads TGTGCTAATGGTTTGCAGCTTTCTGAGGGGGCGGAGGGCAATGAGCAGTTCTTC. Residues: CANGLQLSEGAEGNEQFF.

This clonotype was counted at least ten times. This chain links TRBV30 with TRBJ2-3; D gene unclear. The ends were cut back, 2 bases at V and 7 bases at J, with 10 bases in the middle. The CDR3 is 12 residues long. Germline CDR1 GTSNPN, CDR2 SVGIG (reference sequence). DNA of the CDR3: TGTGCCTGGAGTACCCCAATGAATACGCAGTATTTT. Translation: CAWSTPMNTQYF.

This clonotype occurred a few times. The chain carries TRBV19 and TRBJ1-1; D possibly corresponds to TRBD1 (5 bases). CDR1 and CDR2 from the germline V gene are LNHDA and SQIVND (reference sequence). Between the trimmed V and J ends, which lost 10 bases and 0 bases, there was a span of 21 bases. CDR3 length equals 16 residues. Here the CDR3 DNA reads TGTGCCACCCTCCCGATGCGGGGGTCAATGAACACTGAAGCTTTCTTT. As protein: CATLPMRGSMNTEAFF.

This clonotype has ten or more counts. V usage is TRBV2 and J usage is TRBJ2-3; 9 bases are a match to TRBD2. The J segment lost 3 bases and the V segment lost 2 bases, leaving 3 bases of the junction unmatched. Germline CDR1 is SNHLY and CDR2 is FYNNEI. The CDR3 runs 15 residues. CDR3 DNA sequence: TGTGCCAGCAGTGAATGGCTAGCGGGGACAGATACGCAGTATTTT. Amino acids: CASSEWLAGTDTQYF.

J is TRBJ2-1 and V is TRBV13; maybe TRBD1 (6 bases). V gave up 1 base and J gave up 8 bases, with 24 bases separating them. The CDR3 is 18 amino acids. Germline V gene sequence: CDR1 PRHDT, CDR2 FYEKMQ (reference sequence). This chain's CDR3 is CASSLVVWGTLRRHEQFF. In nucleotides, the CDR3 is TGTGCCAGCAGCTTAGTCGTTTGGGGGACACTTAGGAGGCATGAGCAGTTCTTC.

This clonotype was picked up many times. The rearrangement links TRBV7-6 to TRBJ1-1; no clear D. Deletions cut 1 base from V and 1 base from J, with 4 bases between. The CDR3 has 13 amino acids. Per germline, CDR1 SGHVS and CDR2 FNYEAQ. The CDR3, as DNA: TGTGCCAGCAGCTTAGAGAAGAACACTGAAGCTTTCTTT. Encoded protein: CASSLEKNTEAFF.

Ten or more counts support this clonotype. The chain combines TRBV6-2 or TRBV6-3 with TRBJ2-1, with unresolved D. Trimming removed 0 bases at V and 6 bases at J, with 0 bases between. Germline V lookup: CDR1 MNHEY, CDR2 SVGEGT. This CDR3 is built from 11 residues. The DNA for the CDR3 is TGTGCCAGCAGTTACTCCAATGAGCAGTTCTTC. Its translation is CASSYSNEQFF.

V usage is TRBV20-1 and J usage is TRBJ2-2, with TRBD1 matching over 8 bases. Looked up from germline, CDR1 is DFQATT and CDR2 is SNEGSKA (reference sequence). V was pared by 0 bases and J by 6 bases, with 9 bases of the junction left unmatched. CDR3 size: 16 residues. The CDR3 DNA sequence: TGCAGTGCTAGAGATATCGGCAGGGGGCCCGCCGGGGAGCTGTTTTTT. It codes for CSARDIGRGPAGELFF.

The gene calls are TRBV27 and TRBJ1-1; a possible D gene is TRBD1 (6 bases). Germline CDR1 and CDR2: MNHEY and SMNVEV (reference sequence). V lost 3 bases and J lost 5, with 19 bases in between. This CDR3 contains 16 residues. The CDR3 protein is CASSFRGGRLRTEAFF. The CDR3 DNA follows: TGTGCCAGCAGTTTCCGGGGGGGGCGTCTTCGGACTGAAGCTTTCTTT.

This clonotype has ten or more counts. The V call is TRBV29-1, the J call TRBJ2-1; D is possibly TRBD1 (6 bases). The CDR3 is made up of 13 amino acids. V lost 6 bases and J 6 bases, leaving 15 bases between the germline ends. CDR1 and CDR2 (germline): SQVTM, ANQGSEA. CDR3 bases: TGCAGCGTAAACAGGGTTGTGGCCAATGAGCAGTTCTTC. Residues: CSVNRVVANEQFF.

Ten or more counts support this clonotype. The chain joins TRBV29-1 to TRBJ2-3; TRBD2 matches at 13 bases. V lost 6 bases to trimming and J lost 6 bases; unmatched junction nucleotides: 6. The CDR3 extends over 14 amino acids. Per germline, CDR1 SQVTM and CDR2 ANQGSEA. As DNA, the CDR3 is TGCAGCGTGTGGACTAGCGGGGGCGGGGATACGCAGTATTTT. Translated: CSVWTSGGGDTQYF.